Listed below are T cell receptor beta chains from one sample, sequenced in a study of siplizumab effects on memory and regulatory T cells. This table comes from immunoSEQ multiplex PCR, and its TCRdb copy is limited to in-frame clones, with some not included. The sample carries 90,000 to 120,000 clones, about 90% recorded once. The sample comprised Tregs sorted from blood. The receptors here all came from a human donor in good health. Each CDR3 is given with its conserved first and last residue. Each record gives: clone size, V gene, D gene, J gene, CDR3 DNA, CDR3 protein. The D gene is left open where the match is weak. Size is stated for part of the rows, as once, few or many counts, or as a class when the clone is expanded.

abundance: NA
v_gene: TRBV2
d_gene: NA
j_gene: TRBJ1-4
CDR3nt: TGTGCCAGCCTTCGGAATGAAAAACTGTTTTTT
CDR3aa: CASLRNEKLFF

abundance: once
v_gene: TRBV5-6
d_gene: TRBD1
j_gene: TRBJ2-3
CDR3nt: TGTGCCAGCAGCTGGACAGGGGGTACGCAGTATTTT
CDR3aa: CASSWTGGTQYF

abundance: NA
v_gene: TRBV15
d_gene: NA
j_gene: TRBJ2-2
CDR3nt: TGTGCCACCAGCAGAGCAAGCTCGGGAGCGTTTGCCGGGGAGCTGTTTTTT
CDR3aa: CATSRASSGAFAGELFF

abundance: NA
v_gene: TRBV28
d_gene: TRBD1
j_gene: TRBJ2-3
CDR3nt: TGTGCCAGCAGACAGGGGGGCACAGATACGCAGTATTTT
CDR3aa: CASRQGGTDTQYF

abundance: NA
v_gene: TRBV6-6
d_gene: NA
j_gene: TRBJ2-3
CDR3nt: TGTGCCAGCAGTTCTCCCTCTGGGAGTAGCACAGATACGCAGTATTTT
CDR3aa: CASSSPSGSSTDTQYF

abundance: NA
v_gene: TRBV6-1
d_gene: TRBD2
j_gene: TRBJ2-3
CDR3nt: TGTGCCAGCAGTGATCCCGGGACTAGCGGGACTGGGGCTGCGCAGTATTTT
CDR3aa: CASSDPGTSGTGAAQYF

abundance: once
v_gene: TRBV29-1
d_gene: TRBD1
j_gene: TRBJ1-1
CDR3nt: TGCAGCACATTCCCGGCTGCAGGGGGGCGGAGGACTGAAGCTTTCTTT
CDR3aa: CSTFPAAGGRRTEAFF

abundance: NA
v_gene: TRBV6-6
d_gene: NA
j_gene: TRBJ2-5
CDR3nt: TGTGCCAGCAGCCAGAGGATAGGAGAGACCCAGTACTTC
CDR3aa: CASSQRIGETQYF

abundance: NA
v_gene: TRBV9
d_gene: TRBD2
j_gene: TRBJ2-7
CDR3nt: TGTGCCAGCAGCGTAGGGCTAGCGGGGAGTAGCTCCTACGAGCAGTACTTC
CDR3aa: CASSVGLAGSSSYEQYF

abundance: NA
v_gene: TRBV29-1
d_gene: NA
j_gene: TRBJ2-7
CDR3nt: TGCAGCGTTGCACGGACAATCGCGGGGGCGAAAGAGCAGTACTTC
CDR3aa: CSVARTIAGAKEQYF

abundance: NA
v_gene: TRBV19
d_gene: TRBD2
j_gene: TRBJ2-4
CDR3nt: TGTGCCAGTAGTACTAGCGGGTCTTCCGATTTTTTAGCCAAAAACATTCAGTACTTC
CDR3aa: CASSTSGSSDFLAKNIQYF

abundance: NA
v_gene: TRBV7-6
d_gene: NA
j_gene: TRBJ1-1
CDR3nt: TGTGCCAGCAGCTCGAGTCTGAGCACTGAAGCTTTCTTT
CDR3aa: CASSSSLSTEAFF

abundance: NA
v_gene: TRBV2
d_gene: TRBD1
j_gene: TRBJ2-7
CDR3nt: TGTGCCAGCAGTGAAGGGACAGGATCCTACGAGCAGTACTTC
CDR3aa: CASSEGTGSYEQYF

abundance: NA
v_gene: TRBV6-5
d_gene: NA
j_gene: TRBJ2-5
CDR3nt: TGTGCCAGCAGACGAAAAAGCCGTAGAGCAGAGACCCAGTACTTC
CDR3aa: CASRRKSRRAETQYF

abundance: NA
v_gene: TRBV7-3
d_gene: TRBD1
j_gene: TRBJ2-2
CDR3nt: TGTGCCAGCAGCCTACAGGGGGCCGGGGAGCTGTTTTTT
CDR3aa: CASSLQGAGELFF

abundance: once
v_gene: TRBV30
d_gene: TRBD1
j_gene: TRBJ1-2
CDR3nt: TGTGCCTGGAGTACTGGGACAGGATTGCGCTATGGCTACACCTTC
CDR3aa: CAWSTGTGLRYGYTF

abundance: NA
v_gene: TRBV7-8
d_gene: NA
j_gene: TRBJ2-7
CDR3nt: TGTGCCAGCAGCTTATCGACGGGAATAAACGAGCAGTACTTC
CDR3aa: CASSLSTGINEQYF

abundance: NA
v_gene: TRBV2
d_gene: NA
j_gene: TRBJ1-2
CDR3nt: TGTGCCACCTCCGTTGATGATACCTATGGCTACACCTTC
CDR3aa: CATSVDDTYGYTF

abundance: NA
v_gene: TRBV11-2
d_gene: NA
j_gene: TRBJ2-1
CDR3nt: TGTGCCAGCAGCTACCGTCTTGTAAATGAGCAGTTCTTC
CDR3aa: CASSYRLVNEQFF

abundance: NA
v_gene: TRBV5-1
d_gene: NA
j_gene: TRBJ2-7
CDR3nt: TGCGCCAGCAGCTTTCAGCTCGGGGACGAGCAGTACTTC
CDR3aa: CASSFQLGDEQYF

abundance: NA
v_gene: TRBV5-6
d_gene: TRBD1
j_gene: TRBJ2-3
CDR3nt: TGTGCCAGCAGGGGACAGGGGGCGTTCACAGATACGCAGTATTTT
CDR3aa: CASRGQGAFTDTQYF

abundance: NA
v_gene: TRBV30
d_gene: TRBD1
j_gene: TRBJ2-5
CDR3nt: TGTGCCTTGACAGGGGGGGGAGAGACCCAGTACTTC
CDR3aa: CALTGGGETQYF

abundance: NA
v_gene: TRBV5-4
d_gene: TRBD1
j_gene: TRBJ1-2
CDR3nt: TGTGCCAGCAGCCTTCAGGGGGCGGGGTATGGCTACACCTTC
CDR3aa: CASSLQGAGYGYTF

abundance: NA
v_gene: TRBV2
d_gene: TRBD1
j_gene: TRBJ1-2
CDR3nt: TGTGCCAGCAGTGAAGGTGGGACAGGGAGATGGGGAGGCTACACCTTC
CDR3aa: CASSEGGTGRWGGYTF

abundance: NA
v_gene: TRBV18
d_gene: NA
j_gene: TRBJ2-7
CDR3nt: TGTGCCAGCTCACCAGCTGTAGTTCATGACGAGCAGTACTTC
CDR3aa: CASSPAVVHDEQYF

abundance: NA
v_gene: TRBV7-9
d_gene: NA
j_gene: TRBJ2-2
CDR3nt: TGTGCCAGCAGCTTATACGCCGGGGAGCTGTTTTTT
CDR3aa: CASSLYAGELFF

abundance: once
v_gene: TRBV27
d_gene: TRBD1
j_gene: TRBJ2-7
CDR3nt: TGTGCCAGCAGTTTATGGACTCCGGGACAGGGAAGCTACGAGCAGTACTTC
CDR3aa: CASSLWTPGQGSYEQYF

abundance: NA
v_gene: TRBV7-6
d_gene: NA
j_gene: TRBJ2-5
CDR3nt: TGTGCCAGCAGCTTGGCGATGGAGACCCAGTACTTC
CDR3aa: CASSLAMETQYF

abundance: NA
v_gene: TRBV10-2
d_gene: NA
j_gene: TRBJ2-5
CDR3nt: TGCGCCAGCAGTGAGGGCCCCAATCGGGCCCAAGAGACCCAGTACTTC
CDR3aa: CASSEGPNRAQETQYF

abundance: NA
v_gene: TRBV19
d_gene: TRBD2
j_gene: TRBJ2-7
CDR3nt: TGTGCCAGTAGTAGAAGGGTTCTAGCGGGAGAAAAGACCTACGAGCAGTACTTC
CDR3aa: CASSRRVLAGEKTYEQYF

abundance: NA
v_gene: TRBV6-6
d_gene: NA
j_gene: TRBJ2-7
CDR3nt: TGTGCCAGCACGGGCGGGAACTCCTACGAGCAGTACTTC
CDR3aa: CASTGGNSYEQYF

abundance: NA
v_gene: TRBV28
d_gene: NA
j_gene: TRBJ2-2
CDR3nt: TGTGCCAGCAATGACGGGAACACCGGGGAGCTGTTTTTT
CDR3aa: CASNDGNTGELFF

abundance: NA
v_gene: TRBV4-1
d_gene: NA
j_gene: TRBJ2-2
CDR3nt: TGCGCCAGCAGCCGACACATCGACAGCAGGGACACCGGGGAGCTGTTTTTT
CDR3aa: CASSRHIDSRDTGELFF

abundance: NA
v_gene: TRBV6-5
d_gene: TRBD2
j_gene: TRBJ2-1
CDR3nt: TGTGCCAGCAGTTCCGGGACTAGCGGGATATCTGAGCAGTTCTTC
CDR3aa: CASSSGTSGISEQFF

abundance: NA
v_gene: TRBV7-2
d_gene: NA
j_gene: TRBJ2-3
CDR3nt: TGTGCCAGCAGCCGACGACAGAGTAACACAGATACGCAGTATTTT
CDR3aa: CASSRRQSNTDTQYF

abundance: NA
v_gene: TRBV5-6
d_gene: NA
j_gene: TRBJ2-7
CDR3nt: TGTGCCAGCAGCTTGTTGGGCAGCCCAACGGCTTACGAGCAGTACTTC
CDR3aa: CASSLLGSPTAYEQYF

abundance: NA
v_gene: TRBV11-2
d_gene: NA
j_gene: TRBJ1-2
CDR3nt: TGTGCCAGCAGCTTAAGCGGGGGGTATGGCTACACCTTC
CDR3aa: CASSLSGGYGYTF

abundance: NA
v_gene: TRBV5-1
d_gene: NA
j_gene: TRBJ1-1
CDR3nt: TGCGCCAGCAGCGTCCTCCCCCCGGGGTCAGACACTGAAGCTTTCTTT
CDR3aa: CASSVLPPGSDTEAFF

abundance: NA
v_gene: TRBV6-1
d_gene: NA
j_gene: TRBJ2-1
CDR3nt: TGTGCCATCACTCCGGGCGGGCTCTACAATGAGCAGTTCTTC
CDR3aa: CAITPGGLYNEQFF

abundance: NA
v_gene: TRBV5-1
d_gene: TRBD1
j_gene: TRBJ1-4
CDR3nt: TGCGCCAGCAGCCCAGGGACAGGGGTAGAAAAACTGTTTTTT
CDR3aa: CASSPGTGVEKLFF

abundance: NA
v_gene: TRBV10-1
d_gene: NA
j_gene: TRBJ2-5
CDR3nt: TGCGCCATCCACGGCCATACCATGGAGACCCAGTACTTC
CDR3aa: CAIHGHTMETQYF

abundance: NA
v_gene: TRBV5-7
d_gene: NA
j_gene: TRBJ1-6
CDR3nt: TGTGCCAGCAGCTTGGGGGCAGGGCTTAATTCACCCCTCCACTTT
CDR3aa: CASSLGAGLNSPLHF